These 32 T cell receptor beta chains were sequenced from one sample in a study of T cell responses to AZD1222 COVID-19 vaccine. The protocol was immunoSEQ multiplex PCR, while the TCRdb copy is restricted to in-frame clones and leaves out a portion. Of about 140,000 clones listed, around 83% are singletons. The sample consisted of peripheral blood, taken 28 days after the second AZD1222 dose. Receptor source: an adult who received the AZD1222 COVID-19 vaccine.

The table lists this clone with a count of one. The V and J genes are TRBV19 and TRBJ2-6, with a weak D call TRBD1 (5 bases). Germline V CDR1 and CDR2: LNHDA, SQIVND (reference sequence). Trimming removed 5 bases from V and 0 bases from J, with 14 bases in between. The CDR3 runs 17 residues. The CDR3 nucleotides read TGTGCCAGTAGTCTACTATACGACAGCTCTGGGGCCAACGTCCTGACTTTC. It yields the protein CASSLLYDSSGANVLTF.

V and J are TRBV21-1 and TRBJ1-5. TRBV21-1 constitutes a pseudogene. CDR3 length: 15 residues. CDR3 sequence: CASSKDEGSRQPQHF. The CDR3 DNA follows: TGTGCCAGCAGCAAAGATGAGGGATCAAGGCAGCCCCAGCATTTT.

The V call is TRBV30, the J call TRBJ2-7; weak D call: TRBD2 (6 bases). The CDR3 sequence is 12 residues long. V lost 6 bases, J lost 2 bases, and 11 bases lay in between. CDR1 is GTSNPN, CDR2 SVGIG, per germline (reference sequence). This chain's CDR3 is CACSRRAYEQYF. CDR3 sequence (DNA): TGTGCCTGTTCACGGAGGGCCTACGAGCAGTACTTC.

This clone came up once. This chain uses TRBV11-2 with TRBJ2-2, with D perhaps matching TRBD2 (6 bases). Germline lookup yields CDR1 SGHAT and CDR2 FQNNGV. The CDR3 totals 15 residues. Trimming stripped 3 bases from V and 2 bases from J, with 10 bases between. CDR3 in amino acids: CASSFRDLNTGELFF. In DNA, the CDR3 is TGTGCCAGCAGCTTCCGGGACTTAAACACCGGGGAGCTGTTTTTT.

V usage is TRBV30 and J usage is TRBJ1-5, with D unresolved. CDR3 length: 13 amino acids. Germline V gene lookup returns CDR1 GTSNPN and CDR2 SVGIG (reference sequence). V was pared by 3 bases and J by 9 bases, with 15 bases between. The CDR3 region is CAWRAPRTTPQHF. The CDR3 DNA follows: TGTGCCTGGAGGGCCCCAAGGACTACGCCCCAGCATTTT.

This rearrangement joins TRBV10-3 to TRBJ1-2; D is ambiguous. Germline V CDR1 and CDR2: ENHRY, SYGVKD. Trimming took off 0 bases at V and 7 bases at J, with 9 bases between the two ends. The length of the CDR3 is 13 residues. CDR3 nucleotides: TGTGCCATCAGTGAGTCGGGGTCTGTTGGCTACACCTTC. Residues: CAISESGSVGYTF.

This rearrangement joins TRBV6-5 to TRBJ1-6, with D unclear. V was trimmed by 5 bases and J by 13 bases, leaving 12 bases between them. There are 12 residues in the CDR3. Germline CDR1 reads MNHEY; CDR2 reads SVGAGI. The CDR3 is CASSNPPVPLHF. As DNA, the CDR3 is TGTGCCAGCAGTAACCCACCCGTTCCCCTCCACTTT.

CDR3 in DNA: TGTGCCAGCAGCGTAGGGGAGGGGACTGCCGTCCGAAACACCATATATTTT. Protein: CASSVGEGTAVRNTIYF. This chain connects TRBV9 to TRBJ1-3; D is possibly TRBD1 (5 bases). Germline V gene sequence: CDR1 SGDLS, CDR2 YYNGEE. Trimming removed 0 bases at V and 5 bases at J, with 18 bases between. The CDR3 spans 17 residues.

Regarding this clone: One end of the junction fails to match germline, which may point to a read error. This chain joins TRBV9 and TRBJ2-5; no clear D. The CDR3 is 13 residues long. Germline lookup yields CDR1 SGDLS and CDR2 YYNGEE. DNA for the CDR3: TGTGCCAGCGGCGTAACCGCTCAAGAGACCCAGTACTTC. Translated: CASGVTAQETQYF.

This CDR3 is CATQGGRYEQYF. In DNA, the CDR3 is TGTGCCACACAGGGAGGCAGGTACGAGCAGTACTTC. V gene TRBV2 combines with J gene TRBJ2-7; D could derive from TRBD1 or TRBD2 (6 bases each). The CDR3 spans 12 residues. Germline assignment: CDR1 SNHLY and CDR2 FYNNEI. The V end lost 10 bases, the J end lost 4 bases, and 14 bases lay between the germline ends. The entire variable domain, with the rest obtained from reference TRBV2 and TRBJ2-7, is as follows: EPEVTQTPSHQVTQMGQEVILRCVPISNHLYFYWYRQILGQKVEFLVSFYNNEISEKSEIFDDQFSVERPDGSNFTLKIRSTKLEDSAMYFCATQGGRYEQYFGPGTRLTVT.

V and J are TRBV6-6 and TRBJ2-2, with 11 bases aligning to TRBD1. The ends lost 6 bases at V and 0 bases at J; junction bases unmatched: 3. In germline, CDR1 is MNHNY, CDR2 SVGAGI (reference sequence). The CDR3 consists of 16 residues. CDR3 sequence: CASRGGQGANTGELFF. DNA of the CDR3: TGTGCCAGCAGAGGGGGACAGGGGGCGAACACCGGGGAGCTGTTTTTT.

V is TRBV7-6 and J is TRBJ1-2, with 7 bases that match TRBD1. V was pared by 0 bases and J by 0 bases, with 4 bases of the junction left unmatched. Germline CDR1 is SGHVS and CDR2 is FNYEAQ. The CDR3 has 16 residues. This chain's CDR3 is CASSLATGLANYGYTF. The CDR3 DNA sequence: TGTGCCAGCAGCTTAGCGACAGGGTTAGCTAACTATGGCTACACCTTC.

This clone appeared many times. The chain couples TRBV29-1 to TRBJ1-6; TRBD1 might be the D (6 bases). The CDR3 contains 13 residues. Germline V gene lookup returns CDR1 SQVTM and CDR2 ANQGSEA. Between the trimmed V and J ends, which lost 4 bases and 9 bases, there was a span of 13 bases. The CDR3 nucleotides read TGCAGCGTTGGGGCAGGGGAAGGTTCACCCCTCCACTTT. This encodes CSVGAGEGSPLHF. The complete variable domain, with remaining parts taken from reference TRBV29-1 and TRBJ1-6, reads SAVISQKPSRDICQRGTSLTIQCQVDSQVTMMFWYRQQPGQSLTLIATANQGSEATYESGFVIDKFPISRPNLTFSTLTVSNMSPEDSSIYLCSVGAGEGSPLHFGNGTRLTVT.

This clone was counted a single time. The chain uses TRBV9 and TRBJ2-2; D unclear. CDR1 and CDR2 (germline): SGDLS, YYNGEE. This CDR3 has 15 residues. Trimming pared 4 bases from V and 4 bases from J, leaving 14 bases between. This chain's CDR3 is CASSTSGAPTGELFF. The CDR3 nucleotides read TGTGCCAGCAGCACATCCGGAGCGCCCACCGGGGAGCTGTTTTTT.

A remark on this clone: This same CDR3 is encoded by further DNA sequences in the sample. The chain links TRBV28 to TRBJ2-5; D remains unclear. Germline-derived CDR1 and CDR2 are MDHEN and SYDVKM. The germline V and J ends were trimmed by 5 bases and 1 base, with 8 bases remaining between them. The CDR3 contains 13 residues. Written as DNA, the CDR3 is TGTGCCAGCAGTGAGAGCTCCCAAGAGACCCAGTACTTC. Residues: CASSESSQETQYF.

This chain connects TRBV7-8 to TRBJ2-1; D possibly corresponds to TRBD2 (6 bases). CDR1 SGHVS and CDR2 FQNEAQ come from the germline V gene. The CDR3 extends over 16 amino acids. Trimming stripped 1 base from V and 3 bases from J, with 13 bases between. This CDR3 reads CASSLVRGAYYNEQFF. The CDR3 DNA reads as TGTGCCAGCAGCTTAGTACGCGGGGCATACTACAATGAGCAGTTCTTC.

V and J are TRBV5-4 and TRBJ2-1; 14 bases fit TRBD2. Germline V CDR1 and CDR2: SGHNT, YYREEE (reference sequence). This CDR3 comprises 16 residues. V shed 3 bases, J shed 8 bases, and the junction held 7 bases outside the gene matches. The CDR3 reads CASSWTSGGRVDEQFF. The CDR3 nucleotides read TGTGCCAGCAGCTGGACTAGCGGGGGGCGTGTCGATGAGCAGTTCTTC.

The V gene is TRBV28, the J gene TRBJ2-7; possibly TRBD1 for D (7 bases). V was clipped by 5 bases and J by 1 base, with 18 bases between them. Germline V gene data show CDR1 as MDHEN and CDR2 as SYDVKM. The CDR3 loop spans 16 amino acids. The CDR3 sequence is CASSPWGPGGSYEQYF. The CDR3 coding sequence is TGTGCCAGCAGTCCATGGGGCCCAGGGGGGTCCTACGAGCAGTACTTC. Full variable domain (remainder filled in from reference TRBV28 and TRBJ2-7): DVKVTQSSRYLVKRTGEKVFLECVQDMDHENMFWYRQDPGLGLRLIYFSYDVKMKEKGDIPEGYSVSREKKERFSLILESASTNQTSMYLCASSPWGPGGSYEQYFGPGTRLTVT.

The gene calls are TRBV4-2 and TRBJ1-4, with D unresolved. The germline V and J ends were trimmed by 1 base and 8 bases, with 5 bases remaining between them. Germline values: CDR1 LGHNA, CDR2 YNFKEQ. This CDR3 is built from 12 residues. This CDR3 is CASSQGPEKLFF. The CDR3 region has the DNA TGTGCCAGCAGCCAAGGGCCAGAAAAACTGTTTTTT.

V gene TRBV10-3 combines with J gene TRBJ2-3; no firm D call. The CDR3 runs to 14 residues. CDR1 and CDR2 from the germline V gene are ENHRY and SYGVKD. Trimming stripped 3 bases from V and 2 bases from J, with 9 bases between. CDR3 region: CAISDRTNTDTQYF. In DNA, the CDR3 is TGTGCCATCAGTGACAGGACGAACACAGATACGCAGTATTTT.

V and J are TRBV11-1 and TRBJ2-1; the D gene is possibly TRBD2 (6 bases). The V gene lost 0 bases and the J gene lost 4 bases, with 10 bases spanning the gap. The CDR3 runs to 15 residues. In germline, CDR1 is SGHAT, CDR2 FQDESV (reference sequence). The CDR3 nucleotides read TGTGCCAGCAGCTTAGCCCGACTAGGTTACAATGAGCAGTTCTTC. Its protein is CASSLARLGYNEQFF.

The chain couples TRBV10-3 to TRBJ2-1; TRBD2 is a possible D gene (5 bases). V gave up 11 bases and J gave up 0 bases, with 14 bases separating them. This CDR3 spans 14 amino acids. In germline, CDR1 is ENHRY, CDR2 SYGVKD. The CDR3 nucleotides are TGTGCCCTTAGCCGAGAGGGCTCCTACAATGAGCAGTTCTTC. It translates to CALSREGSYNEQFF.

The chain employs TRBV18 and TRBJ2-2; a weak D match, TRBD2 (6 bases). Trimming shortened V by 0 bases and J by 1 base, and 12 bases separated the two germline ends. Germline CDR1 is KGHSH and CDR2 is LQKENI. The CDR3 totals 17 residues. As DNA, the CDR3 is TGTGCCAGCTCACCACCTTGGGTGCGGGGGAACACCGGGGAGCTGTTTTTT. Its protein is CASSPPWVRGNTGELFF.

The chain has TRBV5-6 and TRBJ1-5; no reliable D call. The CDR3 runs to 13 residues. Germline V CDR1 and CDR2: SGHDT, YYEEEE. Between the trimmed V and J ends, which lost 4 bases and 5 bases, there was a span of 10 bases. The CDR3 protein is CASSLNLDQPQHF. The CDR3 DNA reads as TGTGCCAGCAGCCTTAACCTCGATCAGCCCCAGCATTTT.

On this clone: A junction end diverges from the germline sequence, so it may reflect a read error. The chain couples TRBV28 to TRBJ1-2; 8 positions agree with TRBD1. The CDR3 is made up of 10 amino acids. Per the germline V gene, CDR1 is MDHEN and CDR2 is SYDVKM. Here the CDR3 reads CASSRDRTNF. The CDR3 region has the DNA TGTGCCAGCAGTAGGGACAGGACAAACTTC.

The chain carries TRBV10-1 and TRBJ1-6; D ambiguous. Deletions cut 0 bases from V and 10 bases from J, with 7 bases between. Germline V CDR1 and CDR2: WNHNN, SYGVQD (reference sequence). This CDR3 is built from 13 residues. The CDR3 DNA is TGCGCCAGCAGTGAGTCTATGATCTCACCCCTCCACTTT. Its translation: CASSESMISPLHF.

The chain carries TRBV4-2 and TRBJ1-2, with TRBD1 matching over 10 bases. CDR3 size: 18 residues. Germline assignment: CDR1 LGHNA and CDR2 YNFKEQ. With 0 bases clipped from V and 4 bases from J, the junction kept 11 bases outside the gene matches. As DNA, the CDR3 is TGTGCCAGCAGCCAAGAAGGAGGGGGAGGGACAGGGGCCTATGGCTACACCTTC. Residues: CASSQEGGGGTGAYGYTF.

Concerning this clone: A much more abundant neighbour one base away suggests this may be a read error. Other DNA sequences in the same sample also yield this CDR3. The rearrangement joins TRBV2 to TRBJ1-2, with 9 bases fitting TRBD1. The CDR3 has 13 residues. Germline-derived CDR1 and CDR2 are SNHLY and FYNNEI. CDR3 in amino acids: CASNIGTGHGYTF. Here the CDR3 DNA reads TGCGCCAGCAATATTGGGACAGGGCACGGCTACACCTTC.

CDR3 nucleotides: TGTGCCAGCAGCACACGTGCGGGGGGGCTAGCGCAAGAGACCCAGTACTTC. Translation: CASSTRAGGLAQETQYF. This sequence joins TRBV9 and TRBJ2-5, with 9 bases matching TRBD2. V lost 4 bases, J lost 2 bases, and 12 bases stayed unmatched. The V gene's germline CDR1 is SGDLS and CDR2 YYNGEE. The CDR3 has 17 residues.

The chain is built from TRBV11-2 and TRBJ2-5; perhaps TRBD1 as D (6 bases). Germline V lookup: CDR1 SGHAT, CDR2 FQNNGV. The CDR3 has 13 residues. The V and J ends lost 1 base and 4 bases respectively, with 7 bases between them. CDR3 DNA: TGTGCCAGCAGCTTAGCAGGGGCAGAGACCCAGTACTTC. Protein: CASSLAGAETQYF.

The chain has TRBV20-1 and TRBJ2-3, with D unresolved. This CDR3 contains 13 residues. From germline, CDR1 is DFQATT and CDR2 SNEGSKA (reference sequence). V was cut by 3 bases and J by 1 base, with 8 bases left in between. The CDR3: CSASRGGTDTQYF. The CDR3 bases are TGCAGTGCTAGTCGCGGTGGCACAGATACGCAGTATTTT.

The chain links TRBV5-1 to TRBJ1-1; D might be TRBD1 (5 bases). Per germline, CDR1 SGHRS and CDR2 YFSETQ. The V gene lost 2 bases and the J gene lost 4 bases, with 18 bases spanning the gap. The length of the CDR3 is 16 residues. The CDR3 sequence: CASSFTGRSRGTEAFF. In nucleotides, the CDR3 is TGCGCCAGCAGCTTTACAGGAAGGTCTCGGGGCACTGAAGCTTTCTTT. The variable domain in full, with the rest retrieved from reference TRBV5-1 and TRBJ1-1, is KAGVTQTPRYLIKTRGQQVTLSCSPISGHRSVSWYQQTPGQGLQFLFEYFSETQRNKGNFPGRFSGRQFSNSRSEMNVSTLELGDSALYLCASSFTGRSRGTEAFFGQGTRLTVV.